This entry lists 8 T cell receptor beta chains sequenced from one sample in a study of cytomegalovirus exposure and HLA in healthy donors. The PCR was carried out with 60 Vbeta primers and 13 Jbeta primers. Repertoires were generated with immunoSEQ multiplex PCR, while TCRdb's copy carries only in-frame clones and drops some. The sample carries around 200,000 clones, approximately 80% recorded once. The sample was PBMCs. The receptors stem from a woman aged 45-59 years in good health and CMV-seropositive.

CDR3 DNA: TGTGCCATCTGGCCGGACAGGGACTTTTATGAGCAGTACTTC. Translation: CAIWPDRDFYEQYF. This chain joins TRBV6-1 and TRBJ2-7, with 8 bases aligning to TRBD1. The CDR3 runs 14 residues. Germline V gene lookup returns CDR1 MNHNS and CDR2 SASEGT. V lost 10 bases and J lost 7; bases outside the gene matches: 15.

CDR3 coding DNA: TGTGCCAGCAGCCCTGGCACGACTTTCCAGCCCCAGCATTTT. It yields the protein CASSPGTTFQPQHF. The genes are TRBV6-5 and TRBJ1-5; no clear D gene. The V gene's germline CDR1 is MNHEY and CDR2 SVGAGI. The CDR3 loop spans 14 amino acids. The V end was cut by 6 bases, the J end by 7 bases, with 16 bases between.

The V call is TRBV27, the J call TRBJ2-7, with TRBD1 identical over 10 bases. J lost 3 bases, V lost 4 bases, and 9 bases had no gene match. This CDR3 contains 16 residues. The germline gives CDR1 MNHEY, CDR2 SMNVEV (reference sequence). CDR3 sequence: CASSSITGTGVYEQYF. As DNA, the CDR3 is TGTGCCAGCAGTTCAATAACCGGGACAGGGGTCTACGAGCAGTACTTC.

Written as DNA, the CDR3 is TGTGCCAGCAGCTTCCTCTACAACACTGAAGCTTTCTTT. Translation gives CASSFLYNTEAFF. This chain uses TRBV7-2 with TRBJ1-1; D is unresolved. The CDR3 totals 13 residues. V was trimmed by 3 bases and J by 2 bases, leaving 7 bases between them. Germline CDR1 reads SGHTA; CDR2 reads FQGNSA.

V and J are TRBV2 and TRBJ1-5, with D possibly matching TRBD1 (5 bases). Trimming removed 7 bases from V and 0 bases from J, with 10 bases in between. The CDR3 consists of 14 residues. CDR1 and CDR2 from the germline V gene are SNHLY and FYNNEI. The CDR3 reads CASTKDTSNQPQHF. CDR3 in DNA: TGTGCCAGCACCAAGGACACTAGCAATCAGCCCCAGCATTTT.

This chain connects TRBV6-6 to TRBJ1-4; D not resolved. The ends were cut back, 5 bases at V and 0 bases at J, with 13 bases in the middle. CDR3 length equals 16 residues. Per the germline V gene, CDR1 is MNHNY and CDR2 is SVGAGI (reference sequence). CDR3 in DNA: TGTGCCAGCAGTAGACCCTCAGGAACAACTAATGAAAAACTGTTTTTT. It translates to CASSRPSGTTNEKLFF.

This clone was found a few times. The V and J genes are TRBV6-1 and TRBJ2-7; 7 positions agree with TRBD1. Trimming took 8 bases from V and 3 from J; bases not matched to a gene: 4. The CDR3 loop spans 12 amino acids. Germline-derived CDR1 and CDR2 are MNHNS and SASEGT. For the CDR3, the DNA is TGTGCCAGCCAGGGGGACCTCTACGAGCAGTACTTC. Its translation: CASQGDLYEQYF.

V gene TRBV19 combines with J gene TRBJ1-5, with TRBD1 matching 7 bases. CDR1 and CDR2 from the germline V gene are LNHDA and SQIVND (reference sequence). CDR3 length: 15 amino acids. V lost 9 bases, J lost 3 bases, and 11 bases stayed unmatched. CDR3 region: CASRKLQGHNQPQHF. The CDR3 bases are TGTGCCAGCCGGAAACTACAGGGGCACAATCAGCCCCAGCATTTT.